Sequencing of this T cell receptor beta chain was carried out in a study of neurological immune-mediated disorders. Study-wide findings and caveats: Phylogenetic analysis grouped 18 of 34 multiple sclerosis patients' repertoires together, suggesting a possible repertoire signature.

The method for making cDNA was 5'RACE, and it used 10-nucleotide random UMIs. In TCRdb, the 5' RACE reads were re-called with MiXCR into one record per CDR3 protein. This sample has about 66,000 distinct CDR3 sequences, with nearly 3.5% found just once. This clonotype came up many times. Its antigen remains unknown. The CDR3 runs to 14 residues. V was pared by 5 bases and J by 1 base, with 11 bases between. Germline V gene lookup returns CDR1 MNHEY and CDR2 SMNVEV (reference sequence). This TCR was recovered from a man in his forties with multiple sclerosis. Sequences were obtained from PBMCs. This sequence joins TRBV27 and TRBJ1-1; no definite D call. CDR3 bases: TGTGCCAGCAGTCCTGGGGTTCAGAACACTGAAGCTTTCTTT. Protein: CASSPGVQNTEAFF.